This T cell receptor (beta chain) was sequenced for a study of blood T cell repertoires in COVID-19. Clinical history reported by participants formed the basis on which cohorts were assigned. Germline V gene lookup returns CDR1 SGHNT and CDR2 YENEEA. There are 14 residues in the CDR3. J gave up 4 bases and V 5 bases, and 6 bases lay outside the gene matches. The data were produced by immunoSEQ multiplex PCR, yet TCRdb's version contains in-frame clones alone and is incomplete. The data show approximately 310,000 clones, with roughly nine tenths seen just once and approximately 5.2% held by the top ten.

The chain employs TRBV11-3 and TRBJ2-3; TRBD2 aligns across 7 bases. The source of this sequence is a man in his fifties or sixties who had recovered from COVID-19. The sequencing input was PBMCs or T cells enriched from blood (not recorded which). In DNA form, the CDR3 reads TGTGCCAGCAGCCGGACTAGGGCCGCAGATACGCAGTATTTT. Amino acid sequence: CASSRTRAADTQYF.